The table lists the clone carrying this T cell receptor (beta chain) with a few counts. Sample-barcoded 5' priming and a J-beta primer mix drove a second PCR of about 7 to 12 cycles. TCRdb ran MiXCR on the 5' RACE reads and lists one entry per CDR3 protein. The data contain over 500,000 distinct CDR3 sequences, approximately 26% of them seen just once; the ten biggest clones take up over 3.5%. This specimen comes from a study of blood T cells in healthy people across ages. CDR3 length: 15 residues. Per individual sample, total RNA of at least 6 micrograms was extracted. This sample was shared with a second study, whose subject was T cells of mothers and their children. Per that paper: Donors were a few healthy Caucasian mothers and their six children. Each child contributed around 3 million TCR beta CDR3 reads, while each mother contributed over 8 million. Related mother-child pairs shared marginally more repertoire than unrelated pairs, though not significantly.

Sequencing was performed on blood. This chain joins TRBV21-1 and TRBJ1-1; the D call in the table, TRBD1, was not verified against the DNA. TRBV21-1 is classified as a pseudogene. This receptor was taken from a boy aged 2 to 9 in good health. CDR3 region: CASIPGQGRGTEAFF. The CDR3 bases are TGTGCCAGCATCCCGGGACAGGGAAGAGGCACTGAAGCTTTCTTT.